The clone carrying this T cell receptor beta chain ranks as medium-sized (0.01 to 0.1%). The data were obtained in a study of tumor-infiltrating lymphocytes in oesophageal squamous cell carcinoma. The trim removed 3 bases at V and 1 base at J, leaving 7 bases unmatched. The CDR3 runs to 16 residues. The germline gives CDR1 SGHAT, CDR2 FQNNGV. TCRdb redid the calling of the PCR reads with MiXCR, one entry per CDR3 protein. The data show about 22,000 distinct CDR3 sequences, about a third seen once. Sequenced sample: esophageal tumor tissue. The gene calls are TRBV11-2 and TRBJ2-7, with 9 nucleotides matching TRBD1. The origin of this receptor is a female donor with esophageal squamous cell carcinoma. The CDR3 region is CASSFRQGVSSYEQYF. The DNA for the CDR3 is TGTGCCAGCAGCTTCCGACAGGGGGTGTCGTCCTACGAGCAGTACTTC.